The TCR beta chain under discussion was sequenced for a study of beta chain features in type 1 diabetes. Study-level points and caveats: Among type 1 diabetes patients, VDJ junctions had fewer insertions and more deletions. There was a moderate but significant shortening of TCRB CDR3s in all four CD4+ subsets of Type 1 diabetes patients.

Sorting with CD45RO/CCR7/CD25/CD127/CD95/CD27 yielded naive, central memory, regulatory and stem-like memory CD4+ cells. Purity exceeding 95% was reached by all sorted populations. Reverse transcribing all isolated RNA meant expressed TCRB transcripts were sequenced. Data came from immunoSEQ multiplex PCR; TCRdb stores just in-frame clones and leaves some out. The sample consists of about 410,000 clones, about 14% of them appearing once. The V gene end was trimmed by 4 bases and the J gene end by 6 bases; junction bases not matched to a gene: 4. The CDR3 consists of 14 residues. Germline CDR1 and CDR2: SGHDN and FVKESK. The table lists this clone with many counts. The target antigen is unknown.

Sequenced input: naive CD4+ T cells from blood. This TCR was recovered from a man aged 25 to 40 in good health. The chain employs TRBV14 and TRBJ2-3; 10 bases match TRBD1. The CDR3 sequence: CASSRDRGRDTQYF. The CDR3 coding sequence is TGTGCCAGCAGCCGGGACAGGGGAAGGGATACGCAGTATTTT.